These 24 T cell receptor beta chains came from one sample sequenced in a study of cytomegalovirus exposure and HLA in healthy donors. PCR involved 60 Vbeta and 13 Jbeta primers. Some clones are missing from TCRdb's copy, which holds only in-frame ones; the method was immunoSEQ multiplex PCR. There are 60,000 to 70,000 clones in the sample, with 15% to 20% held by the top ten. The specimen was PBMCs. The receptors originated from a boy aged 5-17 years in good health and CMV-seronegative.

The rearrangement joins TRBV5-1 to TRBJ2-7; TRBD2 agrees at 10 bases. This CDR3 is built from 16 residues. Germline V gene sequence: CDR1 SGHRS, CDR2 YFSETQ. V lost 0 bases, J lost 5 bases, and 8 bases stayed unmatched. The CDR3 reads CASSLVLAGVINEQYF. DNA for the CDR3: TGCGCCAGCAGCTTGGTGCTAGCGGGAGTGATCAACGAGCAGTACTTC.

V and J are TRBV6-1 and TRBJ2-1; 12 bases match TRBD2. J was trimmed by 4 bases and V by 10 bases; bases with no gene match: 5. The CDR3 contains 14 residues. Germline CDR1 reads MNHNS; CDR2 reads SASEGT. CDR3 in amino acids: CAKGGTSGYNEQFF. The CDR3 DNA reads TGTGCCAAGGGTGGGACTAGCGGGTACAATGAGCAGTTCTTC.

CDR3 bases: TGTGCCAGCAGCTTCCCGACAGCGAACACTGAAGCTTTCTTT. Residues: CASSFPTANTEAFF. The V gene is TRBV5-6, the J gene TRBJ1-1; possibly TRBD1 for D (5 bases). Germline assignment: CDR1 SGHDT and CDR2 YYEEEE. Trimming stripped 2 bases from V and 1 base from J, with 9 bases between. The CDR3 sequence is 14 residues long.

This sequence joins TRBV7-8 and TRBJ2-7; D may be TRBD2 (6 bases). The V gene lost 0 bases and the J gene lost 3 bases, with 12 bases spanning the gap. Germline V lookup: CDR1 SGHVS, CDR2 FQNEAQ. This CDR3 contains 15 residues. Here the CDR3 DNA reads TGTGCCAGCAGCTTAGCTCGGAGGGACGGCTACGAGCAGTACTTC. This sequence encodes CASSLARRDGYEQYF.

The DNA of the CDR3 is TGTGCCATCAGCACAGGGGAGACCTACGAGCAGTACTTC. Translated, it gives CAISTGETYEQYF. The chain recombines TRBV10-3 with TRBJ2-7; TRBD1 agrees at 7 bases. Per the germline V gene, CDR1 is ENHRY and CDR2 is SYGVKD. The CDR3 covers 13 residues. V was pared by 6 bases and J by 2 bases, with 4 bases of the junction left unmatched.

CDR3 coding DNA: TGTGCCAGCACGGACAGGGGAGAGACCCAGTACTTC. Residues: CASTDRGETQYF. The rearrangement joins TRBV27 to TRBJ2-5; 9 bases line up with TRBD1. The CDR3 sequence is 12 residues long. Trimming cost V 7 bases and J 4 bases; bases outside gene matches: 1. Germline CDR1 and CDR2: MNHEY and SMNVEV (reference sequence).

This chain uses TRBV12-5 with TRBJ2-7; possible D gene TRBD2, 7 bases. V was pared by 5 bases and J by 10 bases, with 12 bases between. The CDR3 spans 11 residues. Germline CDR1 and CDR2: LGHNT and FRNRAP. CDR3 in amino acids: CASGRGEGQYF. For the CDR3, the DNA is TGTGCTAGTGGTAGGGGGGAGGGACAGTACTTC.

The chain joins TRBV4-1 to TRBJ2-2; D is perhaps TRBD2 (6 bases). Germline-derived CDR1 and CDR2 are MGHRA and YSYEKL. The CDR3 loop spans 14 amino acids. Trimming stripped 11 bases from V and 6 bases from J, with 19 bases between. The CDR3 nucleotides are TGCGCCCGCCGGCCAGACGGGGGAGCCGGGGAGCTGTTTTTT. Translated, it gives CARRPDGGAGELFF.

V and J are TRBV6-5 and TRBJ2-4; D is perhaps TRBD2 (5 bases). The V gene's germline CDR1 is MNHEY and CDR2 SVGAGI. Trimming removed 6 bases from V and 7 bases from J, with 16 bases in between. The CDR3 covers 14 residues. Written as DNA, the CDR3 is TGTGCCAGCAGCTCCGGGATGGCCTCGAACATTCAGTACTTC. Protein: CASSSGMASNIQYF.

J is TRBJ1-6 and V is TRBV9, with D hard to call. This CDR3 comprises 14 residues. V was pared by 1 base and J by 11 bases, with 13 bases between. Per the germline V gene, CDR1 is SGDLS and CDR2 is YYNGEE. The CDR3 loop is CASSVTGDLTPLHF. DNA for the CDR3: TGTGCCAGCAGCGTAACCGGGGATTTGACACCCCTCCACTTT. The entire variable domain, with the rest obtained from reference TRBV9 and TRBJ1-6, is as follows: DSGVTQTPKHLITATGQRVTLRCSPRSGDLSVYWYQQSLDQGLQFLIQYYNGEERAKGNILERFSAQQFPDLHSELNLSSLELGDSALYFCASSVTGDLTPLHFGNGTRLTVT.

This chain links TRBV6-5 with TRBJ2-7; D gene ambiguous. V shed 0 bases and J shed 3 bases, with 6 bases lying between them. This CDR3 has 13 amino acids. Germline-derived CDR1 and CDR2 are MNHEY and SVGAGI. The CDR3 bases are TGTGCCAGCAGTTACTCGGTGAGCTACGAGCAGTACTTC. Translated, it gives CASSYSVSYEQYF.

The chain uses TRBV9 and TRBJ2-7, with a tentative D call TRBD2 (5 bases). The CDR3 consists of 15 residues. Germline CDR1 is SGDLS and CDR2 is YYNGEE. The V end was cut by 4 bases, the J end by 4 bases, with 18 bases between. The CDR3 protein is CASSRQSYGVYEQYF. CDR3 nucleotides: TGTGCCAGCAGCAGACAATCTTACGGGGTTTACGAGCAGTACTTC.

The V and J genes are TRBV10-1 and TRBJ1-1, with TRBD1 matching 8 bases. The CDR3 consists of 14 residues. Germline CDR1 reads WNHNN; CDR2 reads SYGVQD (reference sequence). V was clipped by 4 bases and J by 1 base; unmatched bases: 2. The CDR3 loop is CASSVGTGNTEAFF. The CDR3 DNA follows: TGCGCCAGCAGTGTCGGGACAGGGAACACTGAAGCTTTCTTT.

V gene TRBV15 combines with J gene TRBJ2-3; TRBD2 aligns across 7 bases. The CDR3 is 15 amino acids. CDR1 and CDR2 (germline): LNHNV, YYDKDF (reference sequence). With 3 bases clipped from V and 7 bases from J, the junction kept 10 bases outside the gene matches. CDR3 in amino acids: CATSSPVGAGNTQYF. DNA for the CDR3: TGTGCCACCAGCAGCCCCGTGGGAGCGGGGAATACGCAGTATTTT.

Here the CDR3 DNA reads TGTGCCAGCAGCTTGGCCTCTAGAACCGGGGAGCTGTTTTTT. This sequence encodes CASSLASRTGELFF. This chain joins TRBV5-4 and TRBJ2-2; D gene ambiguous. The V gene lost 0 bases and the J gene lost 5 bases, with 8 bases spanning the gap. CDR1 is SGHNT and CDR2 is YYREEE in the germline V gene (reference sequence). The CDR3 length is 14 residues.

The chain joins TRBV5-6 to TRBJ1-5; 9 bases line up with TRBD1. This CDR3 has 19 residues. V shed 2 bases and J 0 bases; nucleotides not matched to a gene: 12. The germline CDR1 and CDR2 sequences are SGHDT and YYEEEE. Here the CDR3 reads CASSFSGQGTDYSNQPQHF. The CDR3 nucleotides read TGTGCCAGCAGCTTTTCGGGACAGGGAACGGATTATAGCAATCAGCCCCAGCATTTT.

This chain links TRBV19 with TRBJ2-2; D remains unclear. This CDR3 contains 14 residues. V was pared by 7 bases and J by 1 base, with 10 bases between. CDR1 is LNHDA and CDR2 is SQIVND in the germline V gene (reference sequence). As DNA, the CDR3 is TGTGCCAGTATCCCCGGTCAGAACACCGGGGAGCTGTTTTTT. It specifies CASIPGQNTGELFF.

This chain connects TRBV10-1 to TRBJ1-1; TRBD1 matches 9 bases. The CDR3 length is 15 residues. Germline V lookup: CDR1 WNHNN, CDR2 SYGVQD (reference sequence). V lost 3 bases to trimming and J lost 1 base; unmatched junction nucleotides: 3. The CDR3 coding sequence is TGCGCCAGCAGTGATCCGACAGGGGGGAACACTGAAGCTTTCTTT. Translated: CASSDPTGGNTEAFF.

This chain links TRBV18 with TRBJ1-1; no reliable D call. CDR1 is KGHSH, CDR2 LQKENI, per germline. Trimming stripped 4 bases from V and 6 bases from J, with 12 bases between. This CDR3 has 13 amino acids. The CDR3 sequence: CASSLTAFPEAFF. For the CDR3, the DNA is TGTGCCAGCTCACTTACAGCTTTCCCTGAAGCTTTCTTT.

V gene TRBV7-2 combines with J gene TRBJ2-5, with D hard to call. Trimming took off 1 base at V and 4 bases at J, with 10 bases between the two ends. This CDR3 has 14 amino acids. The germline V gene encodes CDR1 SGHTA and CDR2 FQGNSA. In DNA form, the CDR3 reads TGTGCCAGCAGCTTAGGGTCTACCCGAGAGACCCAGTACTTC. It specifies CASSLGSTRETQYF.

The J gene is TRBJ1-3, the V gene TRBV25-1; 8 bases match TRBD1. V gave up 7 bases and J gave up 1 base; unmatched junction bases: 6. CDR3 length: 15 amino acids. From germline, CDR1 is MGHDK and CDR2 SYGVNS. The CDR3, as DNA: TGTGCCAGCACAACCAACAGGGGGTCTGGAAACACCATATATTTT. It codes for CASTTNRGSGNTIYF.

The chain links TRBV6-1 to TRBJ1-5, with 9 bases that match TRBD1. This CDR3 has 15 amino acids. From germline, CDR1 is MNHNS and CDR2 SASEGT. The V gene end was trimmed by 10 bases and the J gene end by 5 bases; junction bases not matched to a gene: 12. CDR3 sequence: CATGPRGQGHQPQHF. CDR3 nucleotides: TGTGCCACTGGCCCTCGAGGACAGGGGCATCAGCCCCAGCATTTT.

The chain carries TRBV5-1 and TRBJ1-1; TRBD1 matches 12 bases. The CDR3 spans 18 residues. V lost 5 bases to trimming and J lost 4 bases; unmatched junction nucleotides: 15. The V gene's germline CDR1 is SGHRS and CDR2 YFSETQ. CDR3 DNA: TGCGCCAGCAGTGTAAGGGACAGGGGGCGGATGTCGGTCACTGAAGCTTTCTTT. Protein: CASSVRDRGRMSVTEAFF.

The CDR3 DNA reads TGTGCCAGCAGTGCCCCTACCGGGACAGGGGATCCCGGGGAGCTGTTTTTT. Protein sequence: CASSAPTGTGDPGELFF. The chain joins TRBV25-1 to TRBJ2-2; TRBD1 agrees at 10 bases. The CDR3 runs to 17 residues. The germline CDR1 and CDR2 sequences are MGHDK and SYGVNS. J was trimmed by 6 bases and V by 4 bases; bases with no gene match: 11.